The clone carrying this TCR beta chain was seen only a few times. Its antigen is unknown. This sample is part of a study of blood T cells in healthy people across ages. Regarding the study as a whole: The lack of PBMC sorting stopped any conclusive naive versus antigen-experienced comparison. Naive CD4+ cells and diversity were both higher in long-lived donors than in aged donors. Across the age range, TCR beta diversity per million T cells fell in a roughly linear way.

Together with a sample-barcoded 5' primer, a J-beta primer mix was included in a second PCR lasting about 7 to 12 cycles. Each sample provided no less than 3 million CDR3-containing paired-end reads. TCRdb fed the 5' RACE reads into MiXCR, producing one record per CDR3 protein. The data contain around 710,000 distinct CDR3 sequences, about 40% of them seen just once; the ten biggest clones take up around 20%. The source of this sequence is a woman in her sixties in good health. Material: blood.

DNA of the CDR3: TGTGCCACCCGGTTGAACACTGAAGCTTTCTTT. Residues: CATRLNTEAFF. This chain links TRBV10-3 with TRBJ1-1; D unresolved. The CDR3 consists of 11 residues. The V and J ends lost 10 bases and 0 bases respectively, with 6 bases between them. Germline CDR1 is ENHRY and CDR2 is SYGVKD.